This entry describes one T cell receptor (beta chain). This clone has just a few counts. The antigen this receptor binds is unknown. Base qualities are not recorded, but no much larger clone differs from it by a single base. This sample is part of a study of cytomegalovirus exposure and HLA in healthy donors (TCRdb year 2017). For the wider study: An earlier analysis of fewer than 750 of the donors reported roughly 300 Gb of sequence data and 95 million to 120 million unique TCR beta sequences obtained from some 170 million T cells. The genetic ancestry cluster associated with self-reported Caucasian donors included about four fifths of the approximately 410 genotyped donors. In a later genetic analysis, genome-wide SNP genotypes for about three fifths of the 666 donors were used, and that subset was treated as a discovery cohort. Rather than using new phenotypic data, the later analysis identified candidate immune exposures from TCR beta sequences and from how often those sequences occurred across donors. In a later analysis, previously published TCR beta repertoires from 550 to 700 donors were re-analyzed and high-resolution HLA genotyping was added so that TCR occurrence patterns could be studied. Among around 400 genotyped donors of the cohort, an average of around 250,000 unique TCR beta nucleotide sequences was sequenced per donor, of which roughly 17% were non-productive. The study aimed to test whether cataloging public T cell receptors could reveal signatures of past pathogen exposure. Besides the first cohort of 666 subjects, a separate validation cohort made up of roughly 130 different subjects was used. The number of donors typed differed by locus, with roughly 629-640 for A, B, C, DRB1 and DQB1, around 560 for DQA1, over 600 for DPA1, and roughly 450 for DPB1. Both class I and class II loci were covered by HLA typing, at four-digit resolution. Donor age, sex, ethnicity and CMV serostatus were collected together with the repertoire data. Every discovery cohort repertoire had been produced on one sequencing platform. In an earlier analysis of about 590 of the donors, high-throughput TCR beta sequencing was used to judge whether each TCR beta V gene segment behaved as functional or pseudogenic. High-throughput TCR immunosequencing, statistical association of individual TCRs with disease status, and machine learning were combined to predict cytomegalovirus infection status. The T cell repertoires of under 750 subjects were profiled by immunosequencing and related to cytomegalovirus serostatus. An early release covering roughly 640 HLA-typed donors comprised about 320 gigabases of sequencing data and approximately 80 million unique TCR sequences. Four to six DR-DQ haplotypes were handled as single units for association and clustering because linkage in the cohort was strong.

What the research found in general, with its limitations: A further reported finding was that TCR beta sequences accurately predicted the HLA-A and HLA-B alleles for most subjects in the first cohort. A few of the identified cytomegalovirus-associated TCR beta chains were confirmed in vitro to be specific for cytomegalovirus antigens. A later analysis associated 16,951 TCR beta sequences with specific HLA alleles at a false discovery rate of 0.05. The 87-base-pair reads could not distinguish some IMGT-functional V segments, including TRBV6-2 and TRBV6-3, so those segments were excluded. Most TCR sequences were seen in very few donors, while some public TCRs were found in many individuals. V-gene and J-gene trimming of TCR beta chains was associated with a missense DCLRE1C variant in a later genetic analysis, and the association was replicated in an independent cohort. A total of fewer than 200 TCR beta chains were listed by the study as associated with cytomegalovirus. The sequencing pipeline was judged likely to have produced a cluster of highly shared sequence variants as a technical artifact. When HLA alleles, especially DR and DQ, strongly co-occurred, TCR associations were difficult to assign to individual alleles. According to a later analysis, most CMV-associated TCR beta chains appeared to be HLA-restricted, and the HLA associations seemed to be driven largely by CMV exposure. HLA typing was unavailable for some donors at each locus, so association tests used only the typed subset. A later analysis found that HLA-associated TCR beta chains were more clonally expanded and had lower generation probabilities than equally common non-associated chains. Over 15 rarely observed V segments, including chromosome 9 orphons, were excluded from the earlier analysis of a few hundred of the donors because counts were too low. According to the authors, the approach could potentially be generalized to other disease states and immunological phenotypes. The presence/absence analyses assumed that sequencing depth was roughly uniform across donors, and that assumption may not be true. In a later analysis, several top co-occurrence clusters were reported to appear linked to parvovirus B19, influenza, CMV and Epstein-Barr virus. A later genetic analysis reported fewer N-insertions in productive TCRs among donors in an Asian-associated ancestry cluster than the approximately 670-donor mean. This cohort had only TCR beta chains sequenced, and the lack of alpha or paired-chain data limited which features could be detected. An earlier analysis of around 600 of the donors showed that most TCR beta V segments appeared in productive rearrangements either about 87% or about 30% of the time, which broadly matched IMGT annotations. The only immune exposure information available for the cohort was CMV serostatus. Linkage disequilibrium might explain the correlated functional status among segregating V segments, but an unknown experimental factor could not be ruled out. A later analysis found that TCR association rates varied across HLA loci, with DRB1 alleles showing the most associated TCRs and HLA-C alleles the fewest. The classifier was reported to diagnose cytomegalovirus status with high specificity and sensitivity in both the original and validation cohorts.

Libraries were constructed by the immunoSEQ multiplex PCR assay. The multiplex PCR relied on a mix of 60 forward primers for TCR Vbeta segments and 13 reverse primers for TCR Jbeta segments. The CDR3 region of rearranged TCR beta genes was amplified from genomic DNA with a multiplex PCR assay. On the Illumina HiSeq System, the amplified TCR beta libraries were sequenced as 87-base-pair reads. On the study's bioinformatics: Across the 666 repertoires, a later analysis counted tens of millions of unique TCR beta chains, some 11 million of which were shared by at least two donors. To remove PCR and sequencing errors, raw reads were error-corrected and collapsed into unique sequences using a nearest-neighbor algorithm that merged closely related sequences. Alignment of CDR3 sequences to IMGT reference sequences was used to assign V, D and J gene segments. For a sequence to be retained, a match of at least six nucleotides was required to both a V gene segment and a J gene segment. Rearrangements were classified as productive when the CDR3 lacked stop codons and remained in frame with V and J, and all other rearrangements were classified as non-productive. Following IMGT convention, CDR3 was defined as the stretch from the second conserved V-encoded cysteine to the conserved J-encoded phenylalanine. The earlier analysis of more than 450 of the donors excluded sequences that lacked an unambiguous match to a single V gene segment. An earlier analysis of over 450 of the donors classified V segments as functional when productive rearrangements were above 56.7% and as segregating when the standard deviation between donors was above 5%. To diagnose cytomegalovirus status from the catalog of TCR beta chain sequences, a statistical classification framework was built. V and J gene assignment, in a later analysis, came from comparing TCR nucleotide sequences with IMGT/GENE-DB human TR gene sequences. The TCRdist pipeline was used in a later analysis to assign CDR3 sequences and most-parsimonious VDJ recombination scenarios. In a later analysis, each TCR beta chain was defined by its CDR3 amino acid sequence together with its V-gene family, and reads lacking a unique V-gene family were excluded. To address suspected cross-contamination and a sequencing artifact, a later analysis removed roughly 640 highly shared, low-generation-probability nucleotide sequences. In a later analysis, a clonal expansion index for each public chain was calculated from normalized within-repertoire ranks of inferred template counts. In a later analysis, generation probabilities were computed using a VDJ recombination model fitted to out-of-frame rearrangements, and the results were checked against IGoR. In a later analysis, TCR-TCR, TCR-HLA and TCR-CMV co-occurrence was scored with hypergeometric tests, and a repertoire-size bias correction was applied to TCR pairs. False discovery rates were estimated in a later analysis by permuting HLA or CMV assignments 20 times. In a later analysis, co-occurring TCRs were grouped using DBSCAN, with TCRdist sequence similarity added in when clustering inside HLA-allele-positive subsets. Repertoires with fewer than 30,000 or more than 120,000 public chains were left out of co-occurrence clustering, as were five repertoires with anomalous nucleotide sharing. What TCRdb holds here is the immuneACCESS table cut down to in-frame rearrangements. Part of the clones is not present; checked against another copy, under half of the missing clones reflect an unresolved V gene, and the others are unexplained. D and trimming were read from the DNA, whereas the V and J calls and clone size are those reported in that table. For this sample there are more than 95,000 clones; 9% to 10% appear just once. Around 3% of the sample lies in the top ten.

V is shortened by 6 bases, J by 1 base, and the region joining them spans 14 bases. According to the germline V gene, CDR1 reads SGHTS and CDR2 reads YDEGEE. The CDR3 spans 15 residues, from the cysteine through the phenylalanine. This entry keeps only the CDR3 DNA: 45 bases, framed from base 1. The cohort was made up of approximately 670 healthy bone marrow donors. At the time of sampling, every cohort member was nominally healthy, though immune exposures that went unrecorded were likely present. The donor tested CMV seronegative, placing the donor among the 350 or so seronegative members of the cohort. Every donor gave a peripheral blood sample, and the peripheral blood mononuclear cells from that sample were used for TCR beta sequencing. The Qiagen DNeasy Blood Extraction Kit was used to extract genomic DNA from the blood cell samples.

This receptor chain uses TRBV5-8 and TRBJ1-5; the D gene is unclear. Sequenced sample: PBMCs. This clonotype was obtained from a young man in good health and CMV-seronegative. The DNA is TGTGCCAGCACCTCGTCAGTTGTGAGCAATCAGCCCCAGCATTTT. It encodes CASTSSVVSNQPQHF.